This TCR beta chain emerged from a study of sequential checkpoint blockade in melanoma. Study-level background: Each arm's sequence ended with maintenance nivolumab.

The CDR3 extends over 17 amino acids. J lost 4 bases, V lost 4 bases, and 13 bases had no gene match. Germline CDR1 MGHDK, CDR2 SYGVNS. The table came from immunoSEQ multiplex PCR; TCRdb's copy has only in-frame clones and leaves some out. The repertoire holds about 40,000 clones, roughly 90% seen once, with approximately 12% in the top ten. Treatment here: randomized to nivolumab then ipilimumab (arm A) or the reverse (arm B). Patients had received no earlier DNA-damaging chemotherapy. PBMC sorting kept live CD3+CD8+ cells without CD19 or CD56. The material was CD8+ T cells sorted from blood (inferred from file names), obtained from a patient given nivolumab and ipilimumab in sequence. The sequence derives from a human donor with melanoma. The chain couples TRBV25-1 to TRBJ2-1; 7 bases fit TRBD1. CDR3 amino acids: CASSAVGWTGIYNEQFF. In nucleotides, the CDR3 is TGTGCCAGCAGTGCTGTTGGGTGGACAGGAATATACAATGAGCAGTTCTTC.